This T cell receptor beta chain was identified during a study of tumor and adjacent non-tumor tissue in lung cancer. The CDR3 runs 18 residues. Germline CDR1 is DFQATT and CDR2 is SNEGSKA (reference sequence). Whole-study results and caveats: TCR diversity was significantly greater in tumor than normal lung tissue.

Three rounds of nested PCR, following a modified ARM-PCR protocol, produced the TCRbeta library. TCRdb independently ran MiXCR on the multiplex PCR reads; one entry per CDR3 protein. This table has around 120,000 distinct CDR3 sequences, approximately 71% appearing once. No cell sorting was done before RNA was extracted from the tissue. Concerning this clonotype itself: The antigen is undetermined. An end of the junction differs from the germline gene, which may be a read error.

This receptor was obtained from a man between 25 and 39 years old with non-small cell lung cancer. The source material was lung tumor tissue. The gene calls are TRBV20-1 and TRBJ2-3; 15 positions match TRBD2. The CDR3 loop reads CSVPGLAGGRVGIDTHYF. CDR3 nucleotide sequence: TGCAGTGTCCCCGGACTAGCGGGGGGGCGGGTCGGCATAGATACGCACTATTTT.